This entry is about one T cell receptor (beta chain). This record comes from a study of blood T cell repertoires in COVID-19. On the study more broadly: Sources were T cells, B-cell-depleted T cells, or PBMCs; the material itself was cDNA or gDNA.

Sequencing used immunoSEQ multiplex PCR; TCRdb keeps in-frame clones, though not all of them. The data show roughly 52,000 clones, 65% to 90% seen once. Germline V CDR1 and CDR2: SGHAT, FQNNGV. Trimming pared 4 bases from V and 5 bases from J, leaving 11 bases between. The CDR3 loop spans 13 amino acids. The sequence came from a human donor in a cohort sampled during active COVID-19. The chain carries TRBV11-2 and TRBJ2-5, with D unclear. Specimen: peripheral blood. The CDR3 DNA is TGTGCCAGCAGCTCACCACGCCAGGAGACCCAGTACTTC. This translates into CASSSPRQETQYF.